This T cell receptor beta chain was sequenced during a study of shared clonotypes between healthy human individuals. Study-wide background: CD4 naive and CD4 memory each took three plates per donor, while CD8 naive took two and CD8 memory one. Broader study findings: Naive subsets, compared against memory subsets, generally had larger estimated richness values. Owing to a small donor count, the genetic and exposure-history diversity represented was limited.

This clone occurred a few times. The target antigen is unknown. Several immunoSEQ plates received, in even portions, the genomic DNA of each subset. The protocol was immunoSEQ multiplex PCR, while the TCRdb copy is restricted to in-frame clones and leaves out a portion. The sample lists just under 350,000 clones; about 70% were seen once. This receptor was obtained from a young man in good health. The sequencing input was memory CD4+ T cells sorted from blood. Described subset: CD45RA-negative fraction.

The CDR3 here is CASSQSPETQYF. Here the CDR3 DNA reads TGTGCCAGCAGCCAGTCCCCGGAGACCCAGTACTTC. The chain couples TRBV7-6 to TRBJ2-5; D is uncertain. There are 12 residues in the CDR3. V lost 5 bases to trimming and J lost 5 bases, with 9 bases between them. Per germline, CDR1 SGHVS and CDR2 FNYEAQ.